This T cell receptor beta chain was identified during a study of cytomegalovirus exposure and HLA in healthy donors. Overall study findings and caveats: Rarity characterized most TCR sequences, yet some public TCRs appeared in many donors. A link between a missense DCLRE1C variant and TCR beta V- and J-gene trimming emerged from a later analysis. For presence/absence analyses, sequencing depth was assumed to be roughly uniform across donors.

Nominally healthy donors provided the samples, though records likely missed some immune exposures. 13 Jbeta primers and 60 Vbeta primers were used for the PCR. Measured with immunoSEQ multiplex PCR; TCRdb has only the in-frame clones, and not every one. The sample consists of around 190,000 clones, roughly 83% of them appearing once. This CDR3 region has 14 residues. V lost 8 bases, J lost 1 base, and 14 bases lay in between. Germline CDR1 is KGHSH and CDR2 is LQKENI. In regard to this clone: Antigen unknown.

The J gene is TRBJ2-5, the V gene TRBV18; no firm D call. The source is a woman in her forties or fifties in good health and CMV-seronegative. Specimen: PBMCs. The CDR3 is CASGQNQVQETQYF. CDR3 in DNA: TGTGCCAGCGGGCAAAACCAGGTCCAAGAGACCCAGTACTTC.